The rows below give T cell receptor beta chains drawn from one sample of a study of blood T cell repertoires in COVID-19. Sequencing was performed with immunoSEQ multiplex PCR; in TCRdb, only in-frame clones are kept and a portion is missing. The table records fewer than 500,000 clones, about 89% of them present only once. Sequenced: PBMCs or T cells enriched from blood (not recorded which). The receptors were sampled from a man between 25 and 39 years old who had recovered from COVID-19. CDR3s include the opening cysteine and the closing phenylalanine or tryptophan. The D gene is left open where the match is weak. The listing skips clone size in some rows; elsewhere it reads once, few, many or a size class.

j_call,clone_size,d_call,v_call,cdr3_nt,cdr3_aa
TRBJ2-1,once,.,TRBV18,TGTGCCAGCTCACCACCGTACGGTGACAATGAGCAGTTCTTC,CASSPPYGDNEQFF
TRBJ1-6,.,TRBD1,TRBV2,TGTGCCAGCAGTTTAACAGGGGCGAGTTCACCCCTCCACTTT,CASSLTGASSPLHF
TRBJ1-2,.,TRBD1,TRBV12-3/TRBV12-4,TGTGCCAGCCGGACAGGGGGCAACTATGGCTACACCTTC,CASRTGGNYGYTF
TRBJ2-6,.,.,TRBV5-1,TGCGCCAGCAGCTCCCAGGATGCTGGGGCCAACGTCCTGACTTTC,CASSSQDAGANVLTF
TRBJ2-1,.,.,TRBV7-9,TGTGCCAGCACCGAGTCTGCGGGCGCCTACAATGAGCAGTTCTTC,CASTESAGAYNEQFF
TRBJ1-2,.,.,TRBV18,TGTGCCAGCTCGTTGGACAGCAACTATGGCTACACCTTC,CASSLDSNYGYTF
TRBJ1-3,.,.,TRBV3-1/TRBV3-2,TGTGCCAGCAGCCAAGATTCCGGGAGGGGAAACACCATATATTTT,CASSQDSGRGNTIYF
TRBJ2-7,.,.,TRBV6-2/TRBV6-3,TGTGCCAGCAGTTATACCCACACCTACGAGCAGTACTTC,CASSYTHTYEQYF
TRBJ2-7,.,TRBD2,TRBV5-1,TGCGCCAGCAGCTCCCTGGGACTAGCGGGGGGCGAGGGATACGAGCAGTACTTC,CASSSLGLAGGEGYEQYF
TRBJ1-1,.,.,TRBV21-1,TGTGCCAGCAGCAAAGAACAGGGGGCCATGAACACTGAAGCTTTCTTT,CASSKEQGAMNTEAFF
TRBJ1-5,.,.,TRBV6-5,TGTGCCAGCAGCGCTACCGGGACAAATAATCAGCCCCAGCATTTT,CASSATGTNNQPQHF
TRBJ1-5,.,TRBD1,TRBV5-5,TGTGCCAGCAGCTTAACAGGGGGCAATCAGCCCCAGCATTTT,CASSLTGGNQPQHF
TRBJ1-5,.,TRBD1,TRBV20-1,TGCAGTGCTAGTGAGGGGGCGACTAATCAGCCCCAGCATTTT,CSASEGATNQPQHF
TRBJ2-3,.,TRBD1,TRBV5-1,TGCGCCAGCAGCTTGGGGGACAGGGGTATAACAGATACGCAGTATTTT,CASSLGDRGITDTQYF
TRBJ1-2,once,TRBD1,TRBV6-5,TGTGCCAGCATGAGGGACAGGGGGCGCGGCTACACCTTC,CASMRDRGRGYTF
TRBJ1-3,.,.,TRBV15,TGTGCCACCAGCAGAGATCCAGGGGCTGGAAACACCATATATTTT,CATSRDPGAGNTIYF
TRBJ1-2,.,.,TRBV6-5,TGTGCCAGCAGATTGGGGGGGGAAACTAACTATGGCTACACCTTC,CASRLGGETNYGYTF
TRBJ2-2,.,TRBD1,TRBV2,TGTGCCAGCAGCGGACAGGGTTCGACCGGGGAGCTGTTTTTT,CASSGQGSTGELFF
TRBJ2-2,.,TRBD2,TRBV7-9,TGTGCCAGCAGCCCAAGCGGGGGGTACACCGGGGAGCTGTTTTTT,CASSPSGGYTGELFF
TRBJ2-7,many,TRBD2,TRBV18,TGTGCCAGCTCACCGTCTAGCGGGGGCCTGAGCTCCTACGAGCAGTACTTC,CASSPSSGGLSSYEQYF
TRBJ2-7,.,.,TRBV2,TGTGCCAGCAGAGGGGCCGACTACGAGCAGTACTTC,CASRGADYEQYF
TRBJ1-2,.,TRBD1,TRBV30,TGTGCCTGGAGGACAGGGGAGGGTGGCTACACCTTC,CAWRTGEGGYTF
TRBJ2-1,.,.,TRBV5-1,TGCGCCAGCAGCTTGGAAGCTAGCCTTGATGAGCAGTTCTTC,CASSLEASLDEQFF
TRBJ2-2,.,.,TRBV7-9,TGTGCCAGCAGCCGGGACACCACCGGGGAGCTGTTTTTT,CASSRDTTGELFF
TRBJ1-6,.,.,TRBV30,TGTGCCTGGAGAGAAAGTAGCAATTCACCCCTCCACTTT,CAWRESSNSPLHF
TRBJ1-2,few,.,TRBV18,TGTGCCAGCTCACCACTTCCAAGGCAGCGCCGGGGGGACTATGGCTACACCTTC,CASSPLPRQRRGDYGYTF
TRBJ2-7,.,TRBD2,TRBV6-1,TGTGCCAGCAGTGAAGGGGGAGGGTCCCACACCTACGAGCAGTACTTC,CASSEGGGSHTYEQYF
TRBJ2-3,.,.,TRBV7-2,TGTGCCAGCAGCCGCGACAGGAGCACAGATACGCAGTATTTT,CASSRDRSTDTQYF
TRBJ2-7,.,TRBD2,TRBV3-1/TRBV3-2,TGTGCCAGCAGCCGACTTCCGGGACTAGATAATGGCGAGCAGTACTTC,CASSRLPGLDNGEQYF
TRBJ2-5,.,.,TRBV3-1/TRBV3-2,TGTGCCAGCAGCCAAGATCTCCACCCGGGGGAGACCCAGTACTTC,CASSQDLHPGETQYF
TRBJ2-7,.,.,TRBV5-1,TGCGCCAGCATGGGTCCAGGGGTCTCCTACGAGCAGTACTTC,CASMGPGVSYEQYF
TRBJ1-4,.,.,TRBV19,TGTGCCAGTAGTATTGGACAGAGTTATAATGAAAAACTGTTTTTT,CASSIGQSYNEKLFF
TRBJ2-7,.,.,TRBV19,TGTGCCAGTAGCGTCTCCTTTGCGGTTTCCTCCTACGAGCAGTACTTC,CASSVSFAVSSYEQYF
TRBJ1-2,.,.,TRBV9,TGTGCCAGCAGCGTAGTCGCACATCCTAACTATGGCTACACCTTC,CASSVVAHPNYGYTF
TRBJ1-1,.,TRBD1,TRBV10-3,TGTGCCATCAGTGACGGACAGGGGGCGGCTGAAGCTTTCTTT,CAISDGQGAAEAFF
TRBJ1-2,.,TRBD1,TRBV4-2,TGTGCCAGCAGCCAAGAGGGGAACAGGGGGCGCCTTAACTATGGCTACACCTTC,CASSQEGNRGRLNYGYTF
TRBJ1-5,.,.,TRBV6-5,TGTGCCAGCAGTCCCGACAGGACCCAGCCCCAGCATTTT,CASSPDRTQPQHF
TRBJ2-3,.,.,TRBV7-7,TGTGCTAGCAGCTCGTCAGACACCTTCCCAGATACGCAGTATTTT,CASSSSDTFPDTQYF
TRBJ2-1,few,.,TRBV24-1,TGTGCCACCAGTGATGCGCCTGACAATGAGCAGTTCTTC,CATSDAPDNEQFF
TRBJ2-5,.,TRBD2,TRBV11-2,TGTGCCAGCAGCTTAGAAAGACTAGCAGGGGAGACCCAGTACTTC,CASSLERLAGETQYF
TRBJ1-3,.,.,TRBV5-8,TGTGCCAGCAGCCCCCGGTACGTCTCTGGAAACACCATATATTTT,CASSPRYVSGNTIYF
TRBJ1-3,.,.,TRBV3-1/TRBV3-2,TGTGCCAGCAGTAGGACAACTGACTCTGGAAACACCATATATTTT,CASSRTTDSGNTIYF
TRBJ1-2,.,.,TRBV29-1,TGCAGCGTCGAACCAGGTTTTTCTAACTATGGCTACACCTTC,CSVEPGFSNYGYTF
TRBJ2-1,.,.,TRBV10-3,TGTGCCATCAGTTTGGGAGGTGATTCTGGGAATGAGCAGTTCTTC,CAISLGGDSGNEQFF
TRBJ2-7,.,TRBD2,TRBV6-5,TGTGCCAGCAGCTTAGCGGGGGGGCCGTTCGAGCAGTACTTC,CASSLAGGPFEQYF
TRBJ2-7,.,TRBD2,TRBV7-8,TGTGCCAGCAGCTCCGAGGAGCGGGGAACCTACGAGCAGTACTTC,CASSSEERGTYEQYF
TRBJ2-7,.,.,TRBV6-2/TRBV6-3,TGTGCCAGCAGTCTACGATACTACGAGCAGTACTTC,CASSLRYYEQYF
TRBJ2-7,.,TRBD2,TRBV27,TGTGCCAGCAGTCCGGGACTAGCGGGGGTAAACGAGCAGTACTTC,CASSPGLAGVNEQYF
TRBJ1-4,few,.,TRBV19,TGTGCCAGTAGTTTCAAGTCACGGACAATCGAAAAACTGTTTTTT,CASSFKSRTIEKLFF
TRBJ1-5,.,TRBD1,TRBV5-1,TGCGCCAGCAGCTTGGTCCCCCGGGCTGCAGGGGGCATTGAGCCCCAGCATTTT,CASSLVPRAAGGIEPQHF
TRBJ2-3,.,.,TRBV14,TGTGCCAGCAGCAGCCGGGACTCAGATACGCAGTATTTT,CASSSRDSDTQYF
TRBJ1-3,few,TRBD1,TRBV9,TGTGCCAGCAGCGTTGCCGGGACAGCAAACACCATATATTTT,CASSVAGTANTIYF
TRBJ2-2,.,TRBD1,TRBV2,TGTGCCAGCAGCCCCGGGACAGGAAACACCGGGGAGCTGTTTTTT,CASSPGTGNTGELFF
TRBJ1-2,.,TRBD1,TRBV10-3,TGTGCCATCAATCCAGGGGGCGACCATGGCTACACCTTC,CAINPGGDHGYTF
TRBJ1-4,.,.,TRBV27,TGTGCCAGCAGTTCTGACAGGCGGACTAATGAAAAACTGTTTTTT,CASSSDRRTNEKLFF